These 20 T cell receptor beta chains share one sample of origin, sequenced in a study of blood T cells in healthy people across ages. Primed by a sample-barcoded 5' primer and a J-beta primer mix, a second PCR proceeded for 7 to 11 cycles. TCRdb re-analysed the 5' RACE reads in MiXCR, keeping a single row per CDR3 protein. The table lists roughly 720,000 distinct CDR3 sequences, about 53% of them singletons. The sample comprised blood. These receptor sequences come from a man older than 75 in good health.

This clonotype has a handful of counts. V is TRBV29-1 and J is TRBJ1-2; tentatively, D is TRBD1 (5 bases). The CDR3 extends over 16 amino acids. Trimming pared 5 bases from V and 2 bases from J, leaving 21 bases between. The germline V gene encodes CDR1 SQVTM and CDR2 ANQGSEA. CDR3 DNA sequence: TGCAGCGTTCGGGGGGGTTCAGGTGGCCTAAACTATGGCTACACCTTC. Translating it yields CSVRGGSGGLNYGYTF.

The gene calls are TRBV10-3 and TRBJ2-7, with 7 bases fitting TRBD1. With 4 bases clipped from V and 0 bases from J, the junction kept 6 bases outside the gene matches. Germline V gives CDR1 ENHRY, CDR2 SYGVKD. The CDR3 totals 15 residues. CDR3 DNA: TGTGCCATCAGTGCCCAGGGGGTGAGCTCCTACGAGCAGTACTTC. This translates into CAISAQGVSSYEQYF.

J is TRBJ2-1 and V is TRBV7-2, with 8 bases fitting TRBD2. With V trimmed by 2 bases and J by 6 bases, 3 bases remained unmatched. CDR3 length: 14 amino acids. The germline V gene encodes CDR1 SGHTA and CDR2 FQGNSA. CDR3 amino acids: CASSLQAGANEQFF. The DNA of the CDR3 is TGTGCCAGCAGCTTACAAGCGGGAGCCAATGAGCAGTTCTTC. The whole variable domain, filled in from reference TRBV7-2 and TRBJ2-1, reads GAGVSQSPSNKVTEKGKDVELRCDPISGHTALYWYRQSLGQGLEFLIYFQGNSAPDKSGLPSDRFSAERTGGSVSTLTIQRTQQEDSAVYLCASSLQAGANEQFFGPGTRLTVL.

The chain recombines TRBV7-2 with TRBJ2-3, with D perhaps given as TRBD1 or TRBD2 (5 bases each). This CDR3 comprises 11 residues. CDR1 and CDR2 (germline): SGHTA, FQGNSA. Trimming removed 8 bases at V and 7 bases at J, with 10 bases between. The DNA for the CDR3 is TGTGCCAGCGGAGAGGGGTATACGCAGTATTTT. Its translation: CASGEGYTQYF.

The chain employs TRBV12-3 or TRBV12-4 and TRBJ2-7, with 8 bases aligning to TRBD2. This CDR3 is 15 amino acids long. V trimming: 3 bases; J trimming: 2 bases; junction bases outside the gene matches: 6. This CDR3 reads CASSFGSGVAYEQYF. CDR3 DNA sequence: TGTGCCAGCAGTTTCGGTAGCGGGGTCGCCTACGAGCAGTACTTC.

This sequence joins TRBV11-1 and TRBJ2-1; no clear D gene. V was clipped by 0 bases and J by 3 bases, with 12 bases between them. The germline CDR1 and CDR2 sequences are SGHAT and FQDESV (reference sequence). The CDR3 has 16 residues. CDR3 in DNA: TGTGCCAGCAGCTTAGCGCACTGGGAAAACTACAATGAGCAGTTCTTC. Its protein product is CASSLAHWENYNEQFF.

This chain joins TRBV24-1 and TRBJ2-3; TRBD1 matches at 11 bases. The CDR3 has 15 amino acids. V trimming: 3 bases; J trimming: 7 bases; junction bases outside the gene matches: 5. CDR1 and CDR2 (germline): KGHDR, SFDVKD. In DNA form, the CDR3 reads TGTGCCACCAGTGATGGGACAGGGGGGACGAATACGCAGTATTTT. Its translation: CATSDGTGGTNTQYF.

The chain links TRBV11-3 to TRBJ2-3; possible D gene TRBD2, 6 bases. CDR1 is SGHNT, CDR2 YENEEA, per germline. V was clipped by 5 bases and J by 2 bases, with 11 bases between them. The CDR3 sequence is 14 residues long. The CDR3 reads CASSPRRDTDTQYF. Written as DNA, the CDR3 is TGTGCCAGCAGCCCCAGGAGGGACACAGATACGCAGTATTTT.

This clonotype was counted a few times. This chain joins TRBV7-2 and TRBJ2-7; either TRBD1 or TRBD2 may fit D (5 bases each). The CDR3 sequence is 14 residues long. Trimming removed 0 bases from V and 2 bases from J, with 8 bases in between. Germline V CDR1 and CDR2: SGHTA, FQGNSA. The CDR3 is CASSLALGPYEQYF. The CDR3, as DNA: TGTGCCAGCAGCTTAGCTCTGGGACCCTACGAGCAGTACTTC.

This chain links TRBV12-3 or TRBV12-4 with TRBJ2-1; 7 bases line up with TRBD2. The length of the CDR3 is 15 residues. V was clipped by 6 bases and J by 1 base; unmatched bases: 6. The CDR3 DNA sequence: TGTGCCAGCAGGCCGGCTAGCGGTTCCTACAATGAGCAGTTCTTC. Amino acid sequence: CASRPASGSYNEQFF.

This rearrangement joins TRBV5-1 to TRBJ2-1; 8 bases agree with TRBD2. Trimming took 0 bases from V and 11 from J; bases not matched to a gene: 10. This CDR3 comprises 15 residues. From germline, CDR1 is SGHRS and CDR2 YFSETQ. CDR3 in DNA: TGCGCCAGCAGCTTGGAAGGCGTGGCGGGAGGCCAGCAGTTCTTC. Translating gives CASSLEGVAGGQQFF.

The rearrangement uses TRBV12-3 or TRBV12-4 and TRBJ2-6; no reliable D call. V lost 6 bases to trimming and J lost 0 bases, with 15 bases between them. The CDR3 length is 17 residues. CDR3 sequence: CASSLGQARSGANVLTF. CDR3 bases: TGTGCCAGCAGCCTGGGCCAGGCCCGCTCTGGGGCCAACGTCCTGACTTTC.

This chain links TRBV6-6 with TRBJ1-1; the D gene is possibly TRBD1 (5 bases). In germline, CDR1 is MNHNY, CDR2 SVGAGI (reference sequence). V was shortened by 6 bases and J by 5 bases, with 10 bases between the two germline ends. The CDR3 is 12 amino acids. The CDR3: CASRQVYTEAFF. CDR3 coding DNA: TGTGCCAGCAGACAGGTCTATACTGAAGCTTTCTTT.

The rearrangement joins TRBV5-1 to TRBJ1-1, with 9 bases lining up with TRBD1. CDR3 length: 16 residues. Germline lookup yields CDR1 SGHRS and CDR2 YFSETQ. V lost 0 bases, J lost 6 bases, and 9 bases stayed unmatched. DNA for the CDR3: TGCGCCAGCAGCTTGGGCGGGACAGGGCCCGTCGCTGAAGCTTTCTTT. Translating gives CASSLGGTGPVAEAFF. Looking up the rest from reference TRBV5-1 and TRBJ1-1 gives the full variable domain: KAGVTQTPRYLIKTRGQQVTLSCSPISGHRSVSWYQQTPGQGLQFLFEYFSETQRNKGNFPGRFSGRQFSNSRSEMNVSTLELGDSALYLCASSLGGTGPVAEAFFGQGTRLTVV.

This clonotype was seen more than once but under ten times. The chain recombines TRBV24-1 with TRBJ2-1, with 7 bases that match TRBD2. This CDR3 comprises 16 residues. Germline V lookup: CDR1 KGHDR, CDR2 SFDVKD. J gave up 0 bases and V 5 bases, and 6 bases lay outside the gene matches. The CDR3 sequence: CATSGGGGFSYNEQFF. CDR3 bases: TGTGCCACCAGTGGGGGCGGGGGATTCTCCTACAATGAGCAGTTCTTC.

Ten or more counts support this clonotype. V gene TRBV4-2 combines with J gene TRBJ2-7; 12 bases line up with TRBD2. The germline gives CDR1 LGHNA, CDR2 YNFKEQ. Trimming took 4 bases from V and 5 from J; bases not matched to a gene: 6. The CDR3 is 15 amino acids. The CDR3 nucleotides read TGTGCCAGCAGCCCCAGGACTAGCGGGATCCACGAGCAGTACTTC. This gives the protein CASSPRTSGIHEQYF.

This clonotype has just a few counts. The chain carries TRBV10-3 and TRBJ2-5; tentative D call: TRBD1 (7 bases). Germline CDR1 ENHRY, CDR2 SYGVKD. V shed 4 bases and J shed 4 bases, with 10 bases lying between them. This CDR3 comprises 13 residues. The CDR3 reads CAISGQGGETQYF. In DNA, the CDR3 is TGTGCCATCAGTGGACAGGGAGGAGAGACCCAGTACTTC.

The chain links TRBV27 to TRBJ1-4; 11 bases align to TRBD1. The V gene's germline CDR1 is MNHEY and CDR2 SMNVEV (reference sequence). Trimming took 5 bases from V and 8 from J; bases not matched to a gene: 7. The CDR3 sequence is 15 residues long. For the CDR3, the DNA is TGTGCCAGCAGTCCAAGGACAGGGGGCCTGGAAAAACTGTTTTTT. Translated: CASSPRTGGLEKLFF.

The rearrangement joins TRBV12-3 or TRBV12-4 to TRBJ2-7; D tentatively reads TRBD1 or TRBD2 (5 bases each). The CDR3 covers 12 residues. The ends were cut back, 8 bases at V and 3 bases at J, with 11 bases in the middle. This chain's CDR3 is CASRGGFYEQYF. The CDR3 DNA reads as TGTGCCAGCCGGGGCGGATTCTACGAGCAGTACTTC.

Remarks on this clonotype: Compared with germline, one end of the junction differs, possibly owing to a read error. CDR3 protein: CASSLMGKYNEQFF. The DNA for the CDR3 is TGTGCTAGCAGCTTAATGGGTAAATACAATGAGCAGTTCTTC. This chain links TRBV7-2 with TRBJ2-1; D is uncertain. Germline V gene lookup returns CDR1 SGHTA and CDR2 FQGNSA. The CDR3 is 14 residues long.